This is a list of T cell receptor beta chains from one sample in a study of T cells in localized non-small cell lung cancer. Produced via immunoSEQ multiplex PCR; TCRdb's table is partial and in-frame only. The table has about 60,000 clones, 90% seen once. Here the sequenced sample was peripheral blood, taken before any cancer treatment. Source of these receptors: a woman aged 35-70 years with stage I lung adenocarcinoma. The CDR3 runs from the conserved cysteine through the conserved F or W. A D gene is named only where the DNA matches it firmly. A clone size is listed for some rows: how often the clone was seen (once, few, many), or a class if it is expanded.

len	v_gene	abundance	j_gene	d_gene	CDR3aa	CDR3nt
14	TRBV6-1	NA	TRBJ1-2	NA	CASSEVRGNYGYTF	TGTGCCAGCAGTGAAGTCCGGGGAAACTATGGCTACACCTTC
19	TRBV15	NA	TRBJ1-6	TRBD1	CATSRIWDRGWSYNSPLHF	TGTGCCACCAGCAGAATATGGGACAGGGGATGGTCCTATAATTCACCCCTCCACTTT
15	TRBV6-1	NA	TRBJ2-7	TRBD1	CASSEWTGGSYEQYF	TGTGCCAGCAGTGAATGGACAGGGGGATCCTACGAGCAGTACTTC
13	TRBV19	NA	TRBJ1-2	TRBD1	CASSQQGAYGYTF	TGTGCCAGTAGCCAACAGGGGGCCTATGGCTACACCTTC
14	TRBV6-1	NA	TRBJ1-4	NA	CASSGRGRREKLFF	TGTGCCAGCAGTGGACGGGGACGAAGGGAAAAACTGTTTTTT
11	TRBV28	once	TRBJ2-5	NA	CASRGEETQYF	TGTGCCAGCAGGGGGGAAGAGACCCAGTACTTC
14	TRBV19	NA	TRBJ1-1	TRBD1	CASTPTGAGTEAFF	TGTGCCAGTACCCCCACAGGGGCCGGGACTGAAGCTTTCTTT
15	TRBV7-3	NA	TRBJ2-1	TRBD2	CASSPTSGERNEQFF	TGTGCCAGCAGCCCCACTAGCGGGGAGCGCAATGAGCAGTTCTTC
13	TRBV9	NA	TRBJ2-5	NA	CASSVGPSETQYF	TGTGCCAGCAGCGTAGGACCCTCGGAGACCCAGTACTTC
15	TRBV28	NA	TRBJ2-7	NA	CASSFAQSGNYEQYF	TGTGCCAGCAGTTTCGCCCAGTCCGGGAACTACGAGCAGTACTTC
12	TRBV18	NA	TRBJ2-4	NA	CASSPDADIQYF	TGTGCCAGCTCACCTGACGCGGACATTCAGTACTTC
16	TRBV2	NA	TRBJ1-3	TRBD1	CASSDSPTGAGNTIYF	TGTGCCAGCAGTGATTCTCCGACAGGGGCTGGAAACACCATATATTTT
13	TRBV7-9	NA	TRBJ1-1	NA	CASSPRRDTEAFF	TGTGCCAGCAGCCCTAGACGGGACACTGAAGCTTTCTTT
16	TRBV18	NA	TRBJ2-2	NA	CASSPSGTTNTGELFF	TGTGCCAGCTCACCCTCCGGGACGACGAACACCGGGGAGCTGTTTTTT
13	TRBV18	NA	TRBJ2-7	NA	CASSPPWGDEQYF	TGTGCCAGCTCACCCCCCTGGGGGGACGAGCAGTACTTC
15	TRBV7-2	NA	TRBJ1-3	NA	CASSFLGVPGEGIYF	TGTGCCAGCAGCTTTTTAGGTGTTCCCGGAGAAGGGATATATTTT
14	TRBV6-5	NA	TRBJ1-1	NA	CASRRTGQNTEAFF	TGTGCCAGCAGACGCACAGGGCAGAACACTGAAGCTTTCTTT
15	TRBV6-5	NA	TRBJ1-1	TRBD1	CASSYSGQQNTEAFF	TGTGCCAGCAGTTACTCGGGACAGCAGAACACTGAAGCTTTCTTT
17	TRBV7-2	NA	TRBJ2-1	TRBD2	CASSLYGTSGVYNEQFF	TGTGCCAGCAGCTTATATGGGACTAGCGGAGTATACAATGAGCAGTTCTTC
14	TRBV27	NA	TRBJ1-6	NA	CASSQLDRPSPLHF	TGTGCCAGCAGTCAGCTGGACAGACCTTCACCCCTCCACTTT
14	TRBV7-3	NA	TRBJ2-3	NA	CASSLGPGLDTQYF	TGTGCCAGCAGCTTGGGGCCCGGCCTGGATACGCAGTATTTT
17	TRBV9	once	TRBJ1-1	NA	CASSVAPGQSFYAEAFF	TGTGCCAGCAGCGTAGCCCCTGGACAGTCTTTTTACGCTGAAGCTTTCTTT
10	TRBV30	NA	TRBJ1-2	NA	CAWSDIGYTF	TGTGCCTGGAGTGACATCGGCTACACCTTC
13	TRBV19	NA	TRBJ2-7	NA	CASSMTGSYEQYF	TGTGCCAGTAGTATGACAGGCTCCTACGAGCAGTACTTC
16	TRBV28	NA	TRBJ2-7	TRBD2	CASSLLGDGEGYEQYF	TGTGCCAGCAGTTTATTAGGGGACGGGGAGGGTTACGAGCAGTACTTC
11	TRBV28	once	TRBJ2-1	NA	CASSLVNEQFF	TGTGCCAGCAGTTTGGTGAATGAGCAGTTCTTC
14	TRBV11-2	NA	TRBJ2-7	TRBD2	CASSSGTSGYEQYF	TGTGCCAGCAGCTCAGGGACTAGCGGGTACGAGCAGTACTTC
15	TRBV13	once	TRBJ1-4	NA	CASSLREATNEKLFF	TGTGCCAGCAGCCTCCGGGAGGCGACTAATGAAAAACTGTTTTTT
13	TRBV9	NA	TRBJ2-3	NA	CASSVARGDTQYF	TGTGCCAGCAGCGTAGCTCGGGGGGATACGCAGTATTTT
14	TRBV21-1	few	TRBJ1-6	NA	CASHRDRDNSPLHF	TGTGCCAGCCACCGGGACAGGGACAATTCACCCCTCCACTTT
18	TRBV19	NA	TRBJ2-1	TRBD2	CASSMLGVAGVTYNEQFF	TGTGCCAGTAGTATGTTAGGAGTAGCGGGGGTCACCTACAATGAGCAGTTCTTC
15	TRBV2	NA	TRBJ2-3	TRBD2	CASRPSSGITDTQYF	TGTGCCAGCAGACCGTCTAGCGGGATCACAGATACGCAGTATTTT
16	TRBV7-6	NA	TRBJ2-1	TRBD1	CASSWDSPSSYNEQFF	TGTGCCAGCAGCTGGGACAGTCCGAGCTCCTACAATGAGCAGTTCTTC
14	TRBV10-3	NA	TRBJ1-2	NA	CAISREGGDHGYTF	TGTGCCATCAGCCGGGAGGGAGGGGATCACGGCTACACCTTC
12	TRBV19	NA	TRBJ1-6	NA	CASSGDNSPLHF	TGTGCCAGTAGTGGAGATAATTCACCCCTCCACTTT
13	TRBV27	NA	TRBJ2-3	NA	CASGWADTDTQYF	TGTGCCAGCGGGTGGGCCGACACAGATACGCAGTATTTT
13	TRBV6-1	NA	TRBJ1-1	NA	CASKNTMNTEAFF	TGTGCCAGCAAAAACACCATGAACACTGAAGCTTTCTTT
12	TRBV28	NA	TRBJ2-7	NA	CASSLLAREQYF	TGTGCCAGCAGTTTATTGGCGCGCGAGCAGTACTTC
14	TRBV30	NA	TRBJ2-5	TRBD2	CAWKTSGFRETQYF	TGTGCCTGGAAGACTAGCGGGTTTAGAGAGACCCAGTACTTC
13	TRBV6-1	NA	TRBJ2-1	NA	CASSVDGYNEQFF	TGTGCCAGCAGTGTAGACGGATACAATGAGCAGTTCTTC
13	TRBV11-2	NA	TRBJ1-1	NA	CASSFMRGTEAFF	TGTGCCAGCAGCTTCATGAGGGGCACTGAAGCTTTCTTT
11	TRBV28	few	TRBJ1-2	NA	CASSSGTGYTF	TGTGCCAGCAGTTCAGGGACTGGCTACACCTTC
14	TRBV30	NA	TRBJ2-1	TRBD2	CAWSVSGRAAEQFF	TGTGCCTGGAGTGTCAGCGGGAGGGCCGCTGAGCAGTTCTTC
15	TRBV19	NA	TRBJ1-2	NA	CASSILAWQGDGYTF	TGTGCCAGTAGTATTTTGGCGTGGCAGGGCGATGGCTACACCTTC
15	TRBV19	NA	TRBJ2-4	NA	CASSTRGGHLNIQYF	TGTGCCAGTAGTACAAGGGGGGGACACTTAAACATTCAGTACTTC
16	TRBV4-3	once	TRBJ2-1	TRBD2	CASSLVAGGTQGEQFF	TGCGCCAGCAGCCTCGTGGCGGGAGGTACACAAGGTGAGCAGTTCTTC
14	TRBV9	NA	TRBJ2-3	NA	CASSKGFVTDTQYF	TGTGCCAGCAGCAAGGGGTTTGTGACAGATACGCAGTATTTT
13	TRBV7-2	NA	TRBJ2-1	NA	CASSLTGYNEQFF	TGTGCCAGCAGCTTAACAGGATACAATGAGCAGTTCTTC
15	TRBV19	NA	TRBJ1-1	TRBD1	CASSIGTGETTEAFF	TGTGCCAGTAGTATAGGAACAGGGGAGACCACTGAAGCTTTCTTT
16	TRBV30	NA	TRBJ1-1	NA	CAWSVGRLRGNTEAFF	TGTGCCTGGAGTGTAGGGAGGCTTCGAGGTAATACTGAAGCTTTCTTT
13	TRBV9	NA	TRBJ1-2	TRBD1	CASSGTGNYGYTF	TGTGCCAGCAGCGGGACAGGGAACTATGGCTACACCTTC
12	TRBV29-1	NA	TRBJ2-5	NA	CSVRTPEETQYF	TGCAGCGTCCGAACTCCAGAAGAGACCCAGTACTTC
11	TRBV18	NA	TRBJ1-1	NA	CASSGNTEAFF	TGTGCCAGCTCGGGAAACACTGAAGCTTTCTTT
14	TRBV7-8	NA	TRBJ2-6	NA	CASSLGSGANVLTF	TGTGCCAGCAGCTTAGGATCTGGGGCCAACGTCCTGACTTTC
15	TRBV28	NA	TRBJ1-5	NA	CASSSIDKSNQPQHF	TGTGCCAGCAGCTCTATTGACAAGAGCAATCAGCCCCAGCATTTT
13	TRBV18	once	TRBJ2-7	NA	CVSSLTNSYEQYF	TGTGTCAGCTCTCTAACTAACTCCTACGAGCAGTACTTC